A single sample gave rise to the 13 T cell receptor beta chains below, sequenced in a study. TCRdb analysed the reads with MiXCR anew, one entry per CDR3 protein. The table has some 15,000 distinct CDR3 sequences, approximately 30% seen once; the top ten hold roughly a sixth. Sequenced material: blood. The receptors stem from a human donor.

The chain combines TRBV20-1 with TRBJ1-1; possible D gene TRBD1, 5 bases. The CDR3 contains 14 residues. CDR1 is DFQATT and CDR2 is SNEGSKA in the germline V gene (reference sequence). The ends were cut back, 6 bases at V and 8 bases at J, with 22 bases in the middle. The CDR3 protein is CSAPGWPDTGEAFF. CDR3 in DNA: TGCAGTGCGCCAGGGTGGCCCGACACCGGGGAAGCTTTCTTT.

This clonotype was seen at least ten times. The V and J genes are TRBV18 and TRBJ2-2, with 9 positions matching TRBD1. V lost 1 base and J lost 2; bases outside the gene matches: 5. Germline CDR1 KGHSH, CDR2 LQKENI. The CDR3 totals 17 residues. The CDR3 DNA sequence: TGTGCCAGCTCACCACGGACAGGGGCGACTAACACCGGGGAGCTGTTTTTT. Translation: CASSPRTGATNTGELFF.

This clonotype was recorded a few times. The chain combines TRBV4-3 with TRBJ2-7; TRBD2 aligns across 11 bases. This CDR3 region has 16 residues. CDR1 is LGHNA and CDR2 is YSLEER in the germline V gene. The V and J ends lost 4 bases and 2 bases, in that order; junction bases with no gene match: 7. The CDR3, as DNA: TGCGCCAGCAGCCGCGGGACTAGCGGACTACCCTACGAGCAGTACTTC. It yields the protein CASSRGTSGLPYEQYF.

This clonotype is labeled as medium-sized. The chain employs TRBV4-3 and TRBJ2-1, with a weak D call TRBD2 (6 bases). Germline assignment: CDR1 LGHNA and CDR2 YSLEER. The CDR3 is 15 amino acids. V was clipped by 1 base and J by 6 bases, with 13 bases between them. Here the CDR3 reads CASSQGKGGFNEQFF. The CDR3 DNA sequence: TGCGCCAGCAGCCAAGGGAAAGGAGGGTTCAATGAGCAGTTCTTC.

This clonotype is medium-sized. This chain uses TRBV29-1 with TRBJ2-2, with D possibly being TRBD1 (6 bases). The V gene lost 6 bases and the J gene lost 2 bases, with 13 bases spanning the gap. This CDR3 region has 14 residues. Germline V gene data show CDR1 as SQVTM and CDR2 as ANQGSEA. CDR3 amino acids: CSVRGGLNTGELFF. For the CDR3, the DNA is TGCAGCGTAAGAGGGGGATTAAACACCGGGGAGCTGTTTTTT.

By frequency in the sample, this clonotype is medium-sized. The chain combines TRBV20-1 with TRBJ2-7; D gene ambiguous. The CDR3 is 11 residues long. V was trimmed by 3 bases and J by 5 bases, leaving 8 bases between them. Germline V gene data show CDR1 as DFQATT and CDR2 as SNEGSKA (reference sequence). CDR3 loop: CSASYSHEQYF. CDR3 in DNA: TGCAGTGCTAGTTACTCACACGAGCAGTACTTC.

This chain joins TRBV18 and TRBJ1-1, with D uncertain. This CDR3 has 15 residues. With 6 bases removed from V and 5 bases from J, the gap between germline ends came to 19 bases. CDR1 KGHSH and CDR2 LQKENI come from the germline V gene. The CDR3 sequence is CASSQAAGKRTEAFF. DNA of the CDR3: TGTGCCAGCTCCCAAGCCGCGGGGAAGCGTACTGAAGCTTTCTTT.

This clonotype has ten or more counts. This rearrangement joins TRBV7-3 to TRBJ2-1; TRBD1 is a possible D gene (6 bases). The CDR3 runs to 15 residues. V lost 3 bases to trimming and J lost 6 bases, with 15 bases between them. Germline CDR1 and CDR2: SGHTA and FQGTGA. The CDR3 region has the DNA TGTGCCAGCAGCTTCCAACCGACAGGATTCAATGAGCAGTTCTTC. It codes for CASSFQPTGFNEQFF.

Points on this clonotype: This may be a read error, as it is one base from a much larger clone. The chain links TRBV4-2 to TRBJ2-1, with D unclear. V lost 0 bases and J 10 bases, leaving 13 bases between the germline ends. The CDR3 runs to 14 residues. CDR1 is LGHNA and CDR2 is YNFKEQ in the germline V gene. CDR3 loop: CASSQDRVMREQFF. The CDR3 DNA sequence: TGTGCCAGCAGCCAAGATCGAGTAATGCGCGAGCAGTTCTTC.

This clonotype is deemed medium-sized. The chain uses TRBV4-3 and TRBJ2-2; D call uncertain. This CDR3 contains 17 residues. V lost 0 bases, J lost 0 bases, and 11 bases lay in between. Germline lookup yields CDR1 LGHNA and CDR2 YSLEER. CDR3 bases: TGCGCCAGCAGCCAAGAGTCAGTAAGAACGAACACCGGGGAGCTGTTTTTT. It encodes CASSQESVRTNTGELFF.

This clonotype was detected a few times. This chain joins TRBV4-2 and TRBJ1-3; D is undetermined. Germline CDR1 LGHNA, CDR2 YNFKEQ. V was trimmed by 3 bases and J by 7 bases, leaving 19 bases between them. CDR3 length: 16 amino acids. CDR3 protein: CASSQYHHLMENTIYF. CDR3 DNA sequence: TGTGCCAGCAGCCAGTACCACCATCTTATGGAGAACACCATATATTTT.

This clonotype is medium-sized. CDR3 in DNA: TGCGCCAGCAGCCAAGTGGTAGGGGGTACCTACGAGCAGTACTTC. This encodes CASSQVVGGTYEQYF. This chain joins TRBV4-3 and TRBJ2-7; tentative D call: TRBD1 (6 bases). The germline V and J ends were trimmed by 1 base and 2 bases, with 12 bases remaining between them. Germline lookup yields CDR1 LGHNA and CDR2 YSLEER. The CDR3 runs 15 residues.

Notes on this clonotype: Without the conserved terminal phenylalanine or tryptophan, this CDR3 likely stems from a read error. Because the CDR3's place on the DNA is in doubt, the DNA is left out and the CDR3 is given as listed by TCRdb. V usage is TRBV4-1 and J usage is TRBJ1-3. The CDR3 is 8 residues long, ends included. Germline CDR1 reads MGHRA; CDR2 reads YSYEKL. CDR3 region: CASSQGLV.